The 6 T cell receptor beta chains given below trace back to one sample, sequenced in a study of identical twins (dated by TCRdb to 2016 to 2017). The library came from 5' RACE. The sample was run on an Illumina HiSeq 2000. TCRdb ran its own pipeline on the public reads, namely fastp trimming at Q25 and MiXCR clone calling, and kept in-frame beta chains. All rows with the same CDR3 protein become a single entry with the most common DNA and genes. The sample records hundreds of thousands of distinct CDR3 sequences, approximately 7.9% of which are singletons. The ten largest clonotypes hold more than 5% of the sample. The same sample was also used in a study of yellow fever vaccine responses in identical twins.

Sequenced sample: CD8+ T cells sorted from blood. The receptors were sampled from a woman younger than 30 in good health.

This clonotype was observed many times. V usage is TRBV7-6 and J usage is TRBJ2-7, with D perhaps matching TRBD2 (6 bases). V lost 11 bases to trimming and J lost 2 bases, with 19 bases between them. In germline, CDR1 is SGHVS, CDR2 FNYEAQ. The CDR3 has 14 amino acids. CDR3 DNA sequence: TGTGCCGGATCCCGGGACTCTTACCCCTACGAGCAGTACTTC. This translates into CAGSRDSYPYEQYF. The full variable domain, its missing parts supplied by reference TRBV7-6 and TRBJ2-7, is GAGVSQSPRYKVTKRGQDVALRCDPISGHVSLYWYRQALGQGPEFLTYFNYEAQQDKSGLPNDRFSAERPEGSISTLTIQRTEQRDSAMYRCAGSRDSYPYEQYFGPGTRLTVT.

This clonotype was observed at least ten times. The chain has TRBV20-1 and TRBJ2-3; D remains unclear. There are 13 residues in the CDR3. Per germline, CDR1 DFQATT and CDR2 SNEGSKA (reference sequence). The V end lost 3 bases, the J end lost 2 bases, and 9 bases lay between the germline ends. The CDR3 loop is CSASIPDTDTQYF. In DNA form, the CDR3 reads TGCAGTGCTAGTATACCGGACACAGATACGCAGTATTTT.

This clonotype was counted ten times or more. This rearrangement joins TRBV12-3 or TRBV12-4 to TRBJ2-3; a weak D match, TRBD2 (6 bases). The CDR3 extends over 16 amino acids. The V end was cut by 7 bases, the J end by 2 bases, with 19 bases between. CDR3 nucleotide sequence: TGTGCCAGCACCGATTACCCGGGAGACGCCACAGATACGCAGTATTTT. Its protein is CASTDYPGDATDTQYF.

This clonotype was counted many times. V and J are TRBV20-1 and TRBJ1-6; 7 bases align to TRBD1. V lost 0 bases to trimming and J lost 0 bases; unmatched junction nucleotides: 8. Germline CDR1 reads DFQATT; CDR2 reads SNEGSKA (reference sequence). This CDR3 is 18 amino acids long. CDR3 in amino acids: CSARDYQTGSSYNSPLHF. The CDR3 DNA is TGCAGTGCTAGAGATTACCAGACAGGGAGCTCCTATAATTCACCCCTCCACTTT.

This clonotype was recorded at least ten times. This rearrangement joins TRBV10-2 to TRBJ2-1; D gene uncertain. Germline loops: CDR1 WSHSY, CDR2 SAAADI. The CDR3 extends over 12 amino acids. V lost 3 bases, J lost 1 base, and 1 base lay in between. The CDR3 here is CASSESYNEQFF. CDR3 sequence (DNA): TGCGCCAGCAGTGAATCCTACAATGAGCAGTTCTTC.

This clonotype was seen many times. The chain has TRBV10-3 and TRBJ2-1; no firm D call. There are 12 residues in the CDR3. Per germline, CDR1 ENHRY and CDR2 SYGVKD. Trimming removed 2 bases at V and 9 bases at J, with 8 bases between. CDR3 bases: TGTGCCATCAGTGAGACCGGCGGTGAGCAGTTCTTC. Its translation: CAISETGGEQFF.